Listed below are T cell receptor beta chains from one sample, sequenced in a study of shared clonotypes between healthy human individuals. Data came from immunoSEQ multiplex PCR; TCRdb stores just in-frame clones and leaves some out. The sample consists of 2 million to 2.5 million clones, roughly 95% of them appearing once. Sequenced material: naive CD4+ T cells sorted from blood. All receptors derive from a man aged 18 to 35 in good health. Both conserved end residues are part of each CDR3. D genes are given only for firm matches. Clone sizes are given selectively: once, few, many, or a class where the clone is expanded.

D | size | J | V | CDR3 | DNA
NA | NA | TRBJ2-5 | TRBV4-1 | CASSQTQTNQETQYF | TGCGCCAGCAGCCAAACTCAGACTAACCAAGAGACCCAGTACTTC
NA | NA | TRBJ1-3 | TRBV2 | CASSEDSPSIYF | TGTGCCAGCAGTGAGGACAGCCCTTCCATATATTTT
NA | NA | TRBJ2-3 | TRBV5-1 | CASSLASGTDTQYF | TGCGCCAGCAGCTTGGCCAGCGGCACAGATACGCAGTATTTT
NA | NA | TRBJ2-5 | TRBV30 | CAWSDTRRGQQETQYF | TGTGCCTGGAGTGACACCCGGCGAGGGCAGCAAGAGACCCAGTACTTC
TRBD1 | NA | TRBJ1-4 | TRBV6-1 | CASSENRGREYEKLFF | TGTGCCAGCAGTGAAAACAGGGGGCGGGAATATGAAAAACTGTTTTTT
TRBD1 | NA | TRBJ2-7 | TRBV10-3 | CAISTGERDEQYF | TGTGCCATCAGCACAGGGGAAAGGGACGAGCAGTACTTC
TRBD2 | NA | TRBJ2-7 | TRBV5-1 | CASSRGLAGALDYEQYF | TGCGCCAGCAGCCGGGGACTAGCGGGGGCTCTCGACTACGAGCAGTACTTC
NA | NA | TRBJ2-5 | TRBV10-3 | CAIKTSPGETQYF | TGTGCCATCAAGACATCTCCGGGGGAGACCCAGTACTTC
TRBD1 | NA | TRBJ2-3 | TRBV7-6 | CASSFGNRDRGGIDTQYF | TGTGCCAGCAGCTTCGGGAACCGGGACAGGGGAGGAATAGATACGCAGTATTTT
NA | NA | TRBJ1-3 | TRBV6-5 | CASTKGNTIYF | TGTGCCAGCACCAAAGGAAACACCATATATTTT
TRBD1 | NA | TRBJ1-4 | TRBV5-1 | CASSSTGTGGEKLFF | TGCGCCAGCAGCTCCACCGGGACAGGGGGCGAAAAACTGTTTTTT
TRBD2 | once | TRBJ2-1 | TRBV13 | CASSPGLAGGRGEQFF | TGTGCCAGCAGCCCGGGACTAGCGGGAGGAAGGGGTGAGCAGTTCTTC
NA | NA | TRBJ2-3 | TRBV4-1 | CASSRPPDRTSTDTQYF | TGCGCCAGCAGCCGGCCCCCGGACAGAACTAGCACAGATACGCAGTATTTT
NA | NA | TRBJ2-5 | TRBV29-1 | CSVDGRQETQYF | TGCAGCGTTGACGGGCGTCAAGAGACCCAGTACTTC
NA | NA | TRBJ1-2 | TRBV11-2 | CASSLGTAAGYTF | TGTGCCAGCAGCTTAGGGACCGCAGCGGGCTACACCTTC
TRBD1 | NA | TRBJ2-5 | TRBV5-1 | CASSYPSDREAKLQETQYF | TGCGCCAGCAGTTACCCCTCGGACAGGGAAGCCAAATTACAAGAGACCCAGTACTTC
NA | NA | TRBJ1-4 | TRBV11-2 | CASSWRTTNEKLFF | TGTGCCAGCAGTTGGCGGACAACTAATGAAAAACTGTTTTTT
NA | NA | TRBJ1-2 | TRBV6-1 | CASCRGAGPYGYTF | TGTGCCAGCTGCCGCGGGGCAGGACCCTATGGCTACACCTTC
TRBD1 | NA | TRBJ2-7 | TRBV14 | CASSLQFGTGGYEQYF | TGTGCCAGCAGCCTACAATTCGGGACAGGGGGCTACGAGCAGTACTTC
NA | NA | TRBJ2-3 | TRBV6-5 | CASLKPSTDTQYF | TGTGCCAGCCTTAAACCTAGCACAGATACGCAGTATTTT
NA | NA | TRBJ1-2 | TRBV25-1 | CASSEDGSGYYGYTF | TGTGCCAGCAGTGAAGATGGCAGCGGATACTATGGCTACACCTTC
TRBD1 | NA | TRBJ1-2 | TRBV28 | CASSFLPGTANYGYTF | TGTGCCAGCAGTTTCCTACCGGGGACAGCTAACTATGGCTACACCTTC
NA | NA | TRBJ1-2 | TRBV6-5 | CASSYSGQGWGGYTF | TGTGCCAGCAGTTACTCTGGCCAGGGGTGGGGTGGCTACACCTTC
NA | NA | TRBJ1-1 | TRBV5-1 | CASSLVGSPNTEAFF | TGCGCCAGCAGCTTGGTAGGCAGCCCGAACACTGAAGCTTTCTTT
NA | NA | TRBJ2-7 | TRBV18 | CASSPLRAGQLIYEQYF | TGTGCCAGCTCACCACTGAGGGCGGGACAGCTAATTTACGAGCAGTACTTC
TRBD1 | NA | TRBJ2-4 | TRBV7-9 | CASSPGQGEAKNIQYF | TGTGCCAGCAGCCCGGGACAGGGGGAGGCCAAAAACATTCAGTACTTC
NA | NA | TRBJ2-4 | TRBV27 | CASRKEQGRWGIQYF | TGTGCCAGCAGGAAAGAGCAGGGTCGGTGGGGCATTCAGTACTTC
NA | NA | TRBJ2-3 | TRBV18 | CASSPTDTQYF | TGTGCCAGCTCACCAACAGATACGCAGTATTTT
NA | NA | TRBJ1-4 | TRBV2 | CASSVRQVNEKLFF | TGTGCCAGCAGTGTAAGGCAGGTGAATGAAAAACTGTTTTTT
TRBD1 | NA | TRBJ1-5 | TRBV19 | CASSSGQGNNQPQHF | TGTGCCAGTAGTTCGGGACAGGGGAACAATCAGCCCCAGCATTTT
NA | NA | TRBJ2-7 | TRBV30 | CAWSVPGTSAHEQYF | TGTGCCTGGAGCGTGCCCGGGACGTCAGCCCACGAGCAGTACTTC
NA | NA | TRBJ2-3 | TRBV6-4 | CASSEFSQGPTDTQYF | TGTGCCAGCAGTGAATTTTCACAGGGCCCCACAGATACGCAGTATTTT
NA | NA | TRBJ1-3 | TRBV5-4 | CASSLDRIGNTIYF | TGTGCCAGCAGCTTGGACCGTATCGGGAACACCATATATTTT
TRBD1 | NA | TRBJ1-2 | TRBV23-1 | CASKDRAYGYTF | TGCGCCAGCAAGGACAGGGCCTATGGCTACACCTTC
NA | NA | TRBJ1-5 | TRBV10-3 | CAINQGRDQPQHF | TGTGCCATCAACCAGGGAAGGGATCAGCCCCAGCATTTT
TRBD2 | NA | TRBJ2-3 | TRBV5-4 | CASSDLAGGPTQYF | TGTGCCAGCAGCGACCTAGCGGGGGGGCCTACGCAGTATTTT
NA | NA | TRBJ1-4 | TRBV7-9 | CASSLGKNWGETLFF | TGTGCCAGCAGCTTAGGCAAGAATTGGGGTGAGACTCTGTTTTTT
NA | NA | TRBJ1-3 | TRBV7-2 | CASSIIRASGNTIYF | TGTGCCAGCAGCATAATCAGGGCTTCTGGAAACACCATATATTTT
TRBD1 | NA | TRBJ1-5 | TRBV5-4 | CASSLMGQGNQPQHF | TGTGCCAGCAGCTTGATGGGACAGGGGAATCAGCCCCAGCATTTT
TRBD2 | NA | TRBJ2-3 | TRBV6-5 | CASSSLGGMVQYF | TGTGCCAGCAGTTCCCTGGGGGGGATGGTGCAGTATTTT
TRBD2 | NA | TRBJ2-7 | TRBV15 | CATSGSTSGRPYEQYF | TGTGCCACCAGCGGATCGACTAGCGGGAGGCCCTACGAGCAGTACTTC
TRBD1 | NA | TRBJ1-5 | TRBV28 | CASRLRGDQPQHF | TGTGCCAGCAGGCTCAGGGGGGATCAGCCCCAGCATTTT
NA | once | TRBJ2-1 | TRBV28 | CASTSPGQYYNEQFF | TGTGCCAGCACCTCCCCGGGACAATACTACAATGAGCAGTTCTTC
TRBD2 | NA | TRBJ2-3 | TRBV10-3 | CAISESEREGGTDTQYF | TGTGCCATCAGTGAGTCGGAGCGGGAGGGAGGCACAGATACGCAGTATTTT
TRBD1 | NA | TRBJ1-2 | TRBV9 | CASSGGQEGGYTF | TGTGCCAGCAGCGGCGGACAGGAAGGGGGCTACACCTTC
NA | NA | TRBJ2-3 | TRBV2 | CASTGLADTQYF | TGTGCCAGCACCGGGCTAGCAGATACGCAGTATTTT
TRBD2 | NA | TRBJ2-7 | TRBV10-3 | CAISEGLAGEGYEQYF | TGTGCCATCAGTGAGGGACTAGCGGGAGAGGGGTACGAGCAGTACTTC
NA | NA | TRBJ1-2 | TRBV7-2 | CASSPRWVMGYTF | TGTGCCAGCAGCCCACGTTGGGTTATGGGCTACACCTTC
NA | NA | TRBJ1-1 | TRBV10-2 | CASSDLVAEAFF | TGCGCCAGCAGTGATCTTGTGGCTGAAGCTTTCTTT
NA | NA | TRBJ1-2 | TRBV5-6 | CASSLGQFGYGYTF | TGTGCCAGCAGCTTGGGACAGTTTGGCTATGGCTACACCTTC
NA | NA | TRBJ1-4 | TRBV30 | CAWSVEEKLFF | TGTGCCTGGAGTGTAGAAGAGAAACTGTTTTTT
NA | NA | TRBJ1-6 | TRBV21-1 | CASSTYRDTFWSPLHF | TGTGCCAGCAGCACCTACCGGGACACCTTTTGGTCACCCCTCCACTTT
TRBD1 | NA | TRBJ1-5 | TRBV7-2 | CASSFRDRVTQPQHF | TGTGCCAGCAGCTTCCGAGACAGGGTCACTCAGCCCCAGCATTTT
NA | NA | TRBJ1-5 | TRBV7-2 | CASTEQPNQPQHF | TGTGCCAGCACCGAACAACCCAATCAGCCCCAGCATTTT
TRBD1 | NA | TRBJ1-6 | TRBV2 | CASSDLQGGSPLHF | TGTGCCAGCAGTGACCTACAGGGGGGATCACCCCTCCACTTT
TRBD1 | NA | TRBJ2-1 | TRBV11-2 | CASSSLNQGAKSSYNEQFF | TGTGCCAGCAGCTCCCTGAACCAGGGGGCTAAAAGCTCCTACAATGAGCAGTTCTTC
TRBD1 | NA | TRBJ1-2 | TRBV5-8 | CASSPWTGGGYTF | TGTGCCAGCAGCCCCTGGACAGGGGGCGGCTACACCTTC
NA | NA | TRBJ1-3 | TRBV18 | CASSPLMGKAAGNTIYF | TGTGCCAGCTCACCACTAATGGGCAAGGCGGCTGGAAACACCATATATTTT
NA | NA | TRBJ1-4 | TRBV29-1 | CSVFGNEKLFF | TGCAGCGTTTTTGGGAATGAAAAACTGTTTTTT